The clone carrying this TCR beta chain was counted a few times. In the authors' methods: Amplifying reference gene primers gave estimates of nucleated cell counts. This table comes from immunoSEQ multiplex PCR, and its TCRdb copy is limited to in-frame clones, with some not included. D and trimming come from the DNA, and the V and J calls and clone size come from that table. The table records fewer than 200,000 clones, about nine tenths of them present only once. This CDR3 is built from 16 residues. Germline V gene lookup returns CDR1 MDHEN and CDR2 SYDVKM. V dropped 5 bases and J dropped 1; count of bases not matched to a gene: 7. Seattle participants joined during active infection and were tracked over time. The source of the sample is a study of blood T cell repertoires in COVID-19. About the study: Donors in the United States, Italy and Spain gave samples during acute or convalescent COVID-19. The cDNA or gDNA used as material had been derived from T cells, B-cell-depleted T cells, or PBMCs.

What was sequenced was peripheral blood. The clonotype comes from a man between 18 and 29 years old with COVID-19, enrolled during active disease. The gene calls are TRBV28 and TRBJ1-3, with TRBD1 matching over 8 bases. The CDR3 DNA reads TGTGCCAGCAGTCCAGACAGGGGTGATTCTGGAAACACCATATATTTT. As protein: CASSPDRGDSGNTIYF.